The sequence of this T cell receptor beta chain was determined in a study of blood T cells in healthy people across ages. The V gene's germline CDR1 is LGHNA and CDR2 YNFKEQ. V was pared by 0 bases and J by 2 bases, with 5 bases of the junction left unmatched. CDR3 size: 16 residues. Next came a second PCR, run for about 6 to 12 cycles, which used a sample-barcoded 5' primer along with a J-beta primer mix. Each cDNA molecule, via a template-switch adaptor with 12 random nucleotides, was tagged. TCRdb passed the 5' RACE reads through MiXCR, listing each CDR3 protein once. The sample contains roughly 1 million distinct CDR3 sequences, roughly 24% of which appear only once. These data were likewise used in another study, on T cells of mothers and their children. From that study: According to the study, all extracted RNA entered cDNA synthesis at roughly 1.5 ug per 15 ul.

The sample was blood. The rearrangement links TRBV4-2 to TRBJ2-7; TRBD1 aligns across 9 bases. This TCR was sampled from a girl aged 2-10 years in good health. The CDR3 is CASSQDSRTGAYEQYF. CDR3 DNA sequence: TGTGCCAGCAGCCAAGATTCCCGGACAGGGGCCTACGAGCAGTACTTC.